These 27 T cell receptor beta chains were all obtained from the same sample, sequenced in a study of T cell changes during pregnancy in multiple sclerosis. Libraries were prepared by immunoSEQ multiplex PCR; TCRdb keeps only in-frame clonotypes and omits some of them. The sample contains around 34,000 clones, 75% to 90% of which appear only once. The sample was CD8+ T cells from peripheral blood mononuclear cells, taken after pregnancy. The source of these receptors is a female donor with multiple sclerosis, enrolled in a pregnancy study.

This chain connects TRBV19 to TRBJ1-1, with a weak D call TRBD1 (5 bases). This CDR3 is 13 amino acids long. In germline, CDR1 is LNHDA, CDR2 SQIVND (reference sequence). With 4 bases removed from V and 5 bases from J, the gap between germline ends came to 11 bases. Written as DNA, the CDR3 is TGTGCCAGTAGTACAGGGCTGGGGACTGAAGCTTTCTTT. This sequence encodes CASSTGLGTEAFF. Full variable domain (rest looked up from reference TRBV19 and TRBJ1-1): DGGITQSPKYLFRKEGQNVTLSCEQNLNHDAMYWYRQDPGQGLRLIYYSQIVNDFQKGDIAEGYSVSREKKESFPLTVTSAQKNPTAFYLCASSTGLGTEAFFGQGTRLTVV.

V and J are TRBV4-2 and TRBJ1-2, with a possible D match to TRBD1 (5 bases). Germline CDR1 LGHNA, CDR2 YNFKEQ. V was trimmed by 2 bases and J by 1 base, leaving 23 bases between them. The CDR3 totals 19 residues. In nucleotides, the CDR3 is TGTGCCAGCAGCCAAACGCCCCTTCAGGGCCCGGAGGGTAACTATGGCTACACCTTC. Protein sequence: CASSQTPLQGPEGNYGYTF.

This chain joins TRBV9 and TRBJ2-1; TRBD1 agrees at 7 bases. Germline V gene sequence: CDR1 SGDLS, CDR2 YYNGEE. The trim removed 0 bases at V and 10 bases at J, leaving 7 bases unmatched. This CDR3 region has 14 residues. The CDR3 reads CASSVATGAREQFF. The CDR3 DNA reads TGTGCCAGCAGCGTAGCCACAGGGGCGCGCGAGCAGTTCTTC.

The chain uses TRBV7-3 and TRBJ1-2; D may be TRBD1 (5 bases). This CDR3 has 13 residues. V dropped 5 bases and J dropped 6 bases, with 13 bases sitting between them. Per the germline V gene, CDR1 is SGHTA and CDR2 is FQGTGA. The CDR3 nucleotides are TGTGCCAGCAGCGGGGACTTAGGAGATGGCTACACCTTC. Amino acids: CASSGDLGDGYTF. Based on the CDR3 plus reference TRBV7-3 and TRBJ1-2, the full variable domain is GAGVSQTPSNKVTEKGKYVELRCDPISGHTALYWYRQSLGQGPEFLIYFQGTGAADDSGLPNDRFFAVRPEGSVSTLKIQRTERGDSAVYLCASSGDLGDGYTFGSGTRLTVV.

This chain joins TRBV13 and TRBJ2-5, with 13 bases matching TRBD2. Germline-derived CDR1 and CDR2 are PRHDT and FYEKMQ (reference sequence). The J segment lost 3 bases and the V segment lost 4 bases, leaving 2 bases of the junction unmatched. The CDR3 sequence is 15 residues long. This CDR3 is CASSWTSGGEETQYF. The CDR3 DNA reads TGTGCCAGCAGCTGGACTAGCGGGGGAGAAGAGACCCAGTACTTC.

The rearrangement uses TRBV5-6 and TRBJ1-6, with D tentatively TRBD1 (5 bases). Germline V gene lookup returns CDR1 SGHDT and CDR2 YYEEEE. Between the trimmed V and J ends, which lost 2 bases and 8 bases, there was a span of 14 bases. The CDR3 contains 15 residues. The CDR3 loop reads CASSFGSDTHSPLHF. CDR3 coding DNA: TGTGCCAGCAGCTTTGGATCGGACACTCATTCACCCCTCCACTTT.

This sequence joins TRBV10-2 and TRBJ2-5; TRBD2 aligns across 9 bases. This CDR3 is 16 amino acids long. The ends lost 1 base at V and 4 bases at J; junction bases unmatched: 7. Germline V lookup: CDR1 WSHSY, CDR2 SAAADI. The chain's CDR3 is CASSEWGRGGGETQYF. CDR3 DNA: TGCGCCAGCAGTGAGTGGGGGCGGGGGGGCGGAGAGACCCAGTACTTC.

J is TRBJ1-3 and V is TRBV29-1, with no clear D. Trimming cost V 5 bases and J 8 bases, with 13 bases left between them. The CDR3 runs to 12 residues. CDR1 and CDR2 (germline): SQVTM, ANQGSEA. The CDR3 spells CSVREGSDTIYF. The CDR3 DNA sequence: TGCAGCGTTCGGGAAGGGAGTGACACCATATATTTT.

The chain recombines TRBV14 with TRBJ2-1, with D unresolved. CDR3 size: 11 residues. The germline gives CDR1 SGHDN, CDR2 FVKESK. V lost 4 bases and J lost 4, with 2 bases in between. The CDR3 sequence: CASSLYNEQFF. The DNA for the CDR3 is TGTGCCAGCAGCCTATACAATGAGCAGTTCTTC. Based on the CDR3 plus reference TRBV14 and TRBJ2-1, the full variable domain is EAGVTQFPSHSVIEKGQTVTLRCDPISGHDNLYWYRRVMGKEIKFLLHFVKESKQDESGMPNNRFLAERTGGTYSTLKVQPAELEDSGVYFCASSLYNEQFFGPGTRLTVL.

The rearrangement uses TRBV5-5 and TRBJ2-3; D is perhaps TRBD1 (6 bases). CDR3 size: 15 residues. Germline V gene data show CDR1 as SGHKS and CDR2 as YYEKEE (reference sequence). Trimming pared 4 bases from V and 0 bases from J, leaving 12 bases between. The CDR3 protein is CASSGLRGSTDTQYF. CDR3 DNA sequence: TGTGCCAGCAGCGGCCTAAGGGGGAGCACAGATACGCAGTATTTT.

V usage is TRBV9 and J usage is TRBJ2-1; 11 bases are shared with TRBD2. The CDR3 is 15 residues long. The germline V gene encodes CDR1 SGDLS and CDR2 YYNGEE. J was trimmed by 5 bases and V by 3 bases; bases with no gene match: 4. The CDR3 DNA reads as TGTGCCAGCAGCGCGCCTAGCGGGGGGCACAATGAGCAGTTCTTC. Its translation: CASSAPSGGHNEQFF.

This clone is a singleton in its sample. One junction end disagrees with the germline gene, perhaps due to a read error. The gene calls are TRBV9 and TRBJ2-2; D assignment may be TRBD1 or TRBD2 (6 bases each). CDR3 length equals 14 residues. CDR1 and CDR2 (germline): SGDLS, YYNGEE. CDR3: CASTVGGRTGELFF. The CDR3, as DNA: TGTGCCAGCACCGTAGGGGGGCGAACCGGGGAGCTGTTTTTT.

The chain employs TRBV7-2 and TRBJ2-1; TRBD2 agrees at 10 bases. The germline V gene encodes CDR1 SGHTA and CDR2 FQGNSA. V lost 2 bases, J lost 5 bases, and 6 bases stayed unmatched. The CDR3 spans 16 residues. The CDR3, as DNA: TGTGCCAGCAGCTTAAGGAAGCGGGGGGGTGACAATGAGCAGTTCTTC. This gives the protein CASSLRKRGGDNEQFF.

The V and J genes are TRBV7-9 and TRBJ2-1, with a weak D call TRBD1 (6 bases). Germline V lookup: CDR1 SEHNR, CDR2 FQNEAQ (reference sequence). Between the trimmed V and J ends, which lost 5 bases and 5 bases, there was a span of 16 bases. CDR3 size: 15 residues. CDR3 in DNA: TGTGCCAGCAGCCTAAAGCGGACAGAGAACAATGAGCAGTTCTTC. Amino acid sequence: CASSLKRTENNEQFF.

The CDR3 DNA reads as TGTGCCAGCAGCTTGGGATCGGGTACCTACGAGCAGTACTTC. This gives the protein CASSLGSGTYEQYF. The chain carries TRBV5-6 and TRBJ2-7; no definite D call. Looked up from germline, CDR1 is SGHDT and CDR2 is YYEEEE. V lost 0 bases and J lost 2, with 9 bases in between. The CDR3 has 14 residues. The complete variable domain, with remaining parts taken from reference TRBV5-6 and TRBJ2-7, reads DAGVTQSPTHLIKTRGQQVTLRCSPKSGHDTVSWYQQALGQGPQFIFQYYEEEERQRGNFPDRFSGHQFPNYSSELNVNALLLGDSALYLCASSLGSGTYEQYFGPGTRLTVT.

This clone was counted a single time. This rearrangement joins TRBV2 to TRBJ2-7; D perhaps matches TRBD2 (6 bases). V shed 2 bases and J shed 4 bases, with 12 bases lying between them. The CDR3 is 14 residues long. Germline V gene data show CDR1 as SNHLY and CDR2 as FYNNEI. CDR3 protein: CASSENGGGYEQYF. The CDR3 DNA sequence: TGTGCCAGCAGTGAAAATGGTGGGGGGTACGAGCAGTACTTC.

This chain joins TRBV27 and TRBJ1-1; D call uncertain. The CDR3 runs 14 residues. Trimming pared 5 bases from V and 4 bases from J, leaving 14 bases between. Germline CDR1 is MNHEY and CDR2 is SMNVEV (reference sequence). As DNA, the CDR3 is TGTGCCAGCAGTCCCGGACTGCACCCCACTGAAGCTTTCTTT. Amino acids: CASSPGLHPTEAFF.

This clone has only a few counts. The CDR3 loop is CASSFRDNSYEQYF. CDR3 DNA: TGTGCCAGCAGCTTCCGGGATAACTCCTACGAGCAGTACTTC. The chain uses TRBV7-9 and TRBJ2-7; weak D call: TRBD2 (5 bases). Germline CDR1 and CDR2: SEHNR and FQNEAQ (reference sequence). This CDR3 spans 14 amino acids. Trimming shortened V by 3 bases and J by 0 bases, and 9 bases separated the two germline ends.

This chain uses TRBV7-6 with TRBJ2-2; 12 nucleotides match TRBD2. J gave up 5 bases and V 0 bases, and 7 bases lay outside the gene matches. The CDR3 is 18 amino acids. Per germline, CDR1 SGHVS and CDR2 FNYEAQ. CDR3 loop: CASSLAPGLAGWTGELFF. The CDR3 DNA sequence: TGTGCCAGCAGCTTAGCGCCAGGACTAGCGGGGTGGACCGGGGAGCTGTTTTTT.

This chain joins TRBV4-2 and TRBJ2-2; D may be TRBD2 (5 bases). CDR3 size: 15 residues. Germline V gives CDR1 LGHNA, CDR2 YNFKEQ. V was shortened by 0 bases and J by 6 bases, with 11 bases between the two germline ends. CDR3 amino acids: CASSQDRPSSGELFF. The CDR3 coding sequence is TGTGCCAGCAGCCAAGATCGGCCTAGCTCCGGGGAGCTGTTTTTT.

This chain links TRBV2 with TRBJ1-5; TRBD1 aligns across 10 bases. CDR3 length equals 16 residues. The trim removed 7 bases at V and 2 bases at J, leaving 8 bases unmatched. The germline gives CDR1 SNHLY, CDR2 FYNNEI. The CDR3 bases are TGTGCCAGCAACGACAGGGGGCGAGGGGGCAATCAGCCCCAGCATTTT. Its protein is CASNDRGRGGNQPQHF. Full variable domain (remainder filled in from reference TRBV2 and TRBJ1-5): EPEVTQTPSHQVTQMGQEVILRCVPISNHLYFYWYRQILGQKVEFLVSFYNNEISEKSEIFDDQFSVERPDGSNFTLKIRSTKLEDSAMYFCASNDRGRGGNQPQHFGDGTRLSIL.

V usage is TRBV4-3 and J usage is TRBJ1-1, with D possibly being TRBD1 (6 bases). The V and J ends lost 0 bases and 7 bases respectively, with 18 bases between them. The CDR3 runs 16 residues. Germline V gene sequence: CDR1 LGHNA, CDR2 YSLEER. CDR3 loop: CASSQDGRWAGVEAFF. The CDR3 region has the DNA TGCGCCAGCAGCCAAGATGGTAGATGGGCAGGGGTTGAAGCTTTCTTT.

The V call is TRBV9, the J call TRBJ1-3, with 11 positions matching TRBD1. The CDR3 is 14 residues long. After removal of 0 bases from V and 7 bases from J, the junction contained 0 bases not matched to a gene. From germline, CDR1 is SGDLS and CDR2 YYNGEE. The CDR3 DNA reads TGTGCCAGCAGCGTAGGGGACAGGGGGAACACCATATATTTT. Residues: CASSVGDRGNTIYF.

This clone came up once. The chain couples TRBV27 to TRBJ2-5; a weak D match, TRBD2 (5 bases). The CDR3 contains 14 residues. CDR1 is MNHEY, CDR2 SMNVEV, per germline (reference sequence). V was trimmed by 5 bases and J by 1 base, leaving 11 bases between them. CDR3 sequence (DNA): TGTGCCAGCAGTCCCGGGGTTTCCCAAGAGACCCAGTACTTC. It translates to CASSPGVSQETQYF.

This chain links TRBV7-9 with TRBJ1-1; a weak D match, TRBD1 (6 bases). Germline V gene data show CDR1 as SEHNR and CDR2 as FQNEAQ (reference sequence). V lost 1 base to trimming and J lost 1 base, with 10 bases between them. The CDR3 totals 15 residues. In DNA form, the CDR3 reads TGTGCCAGCAGCTTAGTCTCGACAGGGAACACTGAAGCTTTCTTT. Protein sequence: CASSLVSTGNTEAFF.

This sequence joins TRBV28 and TRBJ1-2; TRBD1 might be the D (6 bases). Germline V lookup: CDR1 MDHEN, CDR2 SYDVKM. Trimming removed 7 bases at V and 5 bases at J, with 23 bases between. CDR3 length: 16 residues. As DNA, the CDR3 is TGTGCCAGCATCATGCCGGGGTCGGACAGAGGATATGGCTACACCTTC. Translating it yields CASIMPGSDRGYGYTF.

The chain employs TRBV6-4 and TRBJ2-2, with 9 bases aligning to TRBD1. The length of the CDR3 is 16 residues. The V gene end was trimmed by 9 bases and the J gene end by 4 bases; junction bases not matched to a gene: 12. Germline V gene lookup returns CDR1 MRHNA and CDR2 SNTAGT. The CDR3 sequence is CASSSSGTGITGELFF. CDR3 nucleotides: TGTGCCAGTTCCTCCTCCGGGACAGGGATCACCGGGGAGCTGTTTTTT.